Listed here are 14 T cell receptor beta chains from one sample, sequenced in a study of T cell repertoires in cytomegalovirus infection. TCRdb processed the reads anew with MiXCR; each CDR3 protein has one entry. The repertoire holds some 680,000 distinct CDR3 sequences, with 35% to 45% as singletons. The sequenced sample consisted of PBMCs. All receptors come from a human donor in good health (CMV status not recorded). Some clones in this sample may be carry-over from other donors' samples.

This clonotype was found many times. The chain joins TRBV12-3 or TRBV12-4 to TRBJ1-2, with 7 bases fitting TRBD1. Trimming took 7 bases from V and 8 from J; bases not matched to a gene: 4. This CDR3 comprises 11 residues. CDR3 nucleotides: TGTGCCAGCAAAGACAGGGACGGCTACACCTTC. It codes for CASKDRDGYTF.

The chain links TRBV6-1 to TRBJ1-2; unclear D gene. Germline CDR1 and CDR2: MNHNS and SASEGT. The CDR3 loop spans 13 amino acids. The ends were cut back, 5 bases at V and 3 bases at J, with 10 bases in the middle. CDR3 amino acids: CASSFGPDYGYTF. CDR3 DNA: TGTGCCAGCAGTTTCGGACCGGACTATGGCTACACCTTC.

Only a few counts were recorded for this clonotype. The chain has TRBV9 and TRBJ2-5; tentatively, D is TRBD2 (6 bases). There are 15 residues in the CDR3. V lost 0 bases, J lost 2 bases, and 11 bases lay in between. Germline V gene sequence: CDR1 SGDLS, CDR2 YYNGEE. The CDR3 protein is CASSVGIAAQETQYF. CDR3 nucleotides: TGTGCCAGCAGCGTAGGAATAGCGGCACAAGAGACCCAGTACTTC.

The rearrangement uses TRBV6-2 or TRBV6-3 and TRBJ2-5, with 10 positions matching TRBD1. The ends lost 2 bases at V and 3 bases at J; junction bases unmatched: 15. The CDR3 contains 19 residues. Germline V gives CDR1 MNHEY, CDR2 SVGEGT. In DNA form, the CDR3 reads TGTGCCAGCAGTTACCCGGGACAGGGGAAGATTAGGGTCAAAGAGACCCAGTACTTC. Translated, it gives CASSYPGQGKIRVKETQYF.

The chain recombines TRBV7-2 with TRBJ1-5; TRBD1 might be the D (6 bases). Germline assignment: CDR1 SGHTA and CDR2 FQGNSA. With 1 base removed from V and 10 bases from J, the gap between germline ends came to 17 bases. CDR3 length: 15 residues. CDR3 DNA sequence: TGTGCCAGCAGCTTAGTGTGGGGGGGGCTAGAACCCCAGCATTTT. It encodes CASSLVWGGLEPQHF.

This clonotype appeared a few times. The V call is TRBV28, the J call TRBJ1-3; D gene ambiguous. Germline V gene sequence: CDR1 MDHEN, CDR2 SYDVKM. With 2 bases removed from V and 0 bases from J, the gap between germline ends came to 8 bases. The CDR3 is 15 amino acids. Written as DNA, the CDR3 is TGTGCCAGCAGTTTAGGGATGAGCTCTGGAAACACCATATATTTT. It codes for CASSLGMSSGNTIYF.

In this sample, this clonotype turned up a few times. V and J are TRBV6-5 and TRBJ2-6, with D perhaps matching TRBD1 (6 bases). Germline V gives CDR1 MNHEY, CDR2 SVGAGI. The CDR3 loop spans 15 amino acids. Trimming shortened V by 6 bases and J by 3 bases, and 12 bases separated the two germline ends. In DNA form, the CDR3 reads TGTGCCAGCAGAAGACAGGTTTATGGGGCCAACGTCCTGACTTTC. It encodes CASRRQVYGANVLTF.

The J gene is TRBJ1-3, the V gene TRBV7-9; TRBD1 aligns across 9 bases. Germline CDR1 and CDR2: SEHNR and FQNEAQ (reference sequence). V dropped 8 bases and J dropped 7; count of bases not matched to a gene: 9. The CDR3 spans 14 residues. CDR3 loop: CASEITGGGNTIYF. CDR3 nucleotide sequence: TGTGCCAGCGAGATTACAGGGGGCGGGAACACCATATATTTT. Using reference TRBV7-9 and TRBJ1-3 for the parts outside the CDR3, the full variable domain is DTGVSQNPRHKITKRGQNVTFRCDPISEHNRLYWYRQTLGQGPEFLTYFQNEAQLEKSRLLSDRFSAERPKGSFSTLEIQRTEQGDSAMYLCASEITGGGNTIYFGEGSWLTVV.

Only a few counts were recorded for this clonotype. DNA for the CDR3: TGCGCCAGCAGCCAAGATTTAAATCGACAAGACTATGGCTACACCTTC. Translation: CASSQDLNRQDYGYTF. J is TRBJ1-2 and V is TRBV4-1; D call uncertain. This CDR3 contains 16 residues. With 0 bases removed from V and 3 bases from J, the gap between germline ends came to 14 bases. Germline loops: CDR1 MGHRA, CDR2 YSYEKL.

This sequence joins TRBV18 and TRBJ1-2, with 8 bases aligning to TRBD1. Trimming at V came to 5 bases and at J to 4 bases, leaving 6 bases not matched to a gene. This CDR3 region has 14 residues. CDR1 and CDR2 (germline): KGHSH, LQKENI. This CDR3 reads CASSTGQAPYGYTF. The CDR3 DNA is TGTGCCAGCTCAACGGGACAGGCCCCCTATGGCTACACCTTC.

The table lists this clonotype with many counts. The chain employs TRBV7-6 and TRBJ1-1; D remains ambiguous. This CDR3 is built from 14 residues. Deletions cut 5 bases from V and 1 base from J, with 11 bases between. Per germline, CDR1 SGHVS and CDR2 FNYEAQ. In DNA form, the CDR3 reads TGTGCCAGCAGCCCCTTGGCGGAGAACACTGAAGCTTTCTTT. It encodes CASSPLAENTEAFF.

A single count supports this clonotype. With a much larger clone just one base away, this may be a read error. The chain couples TRBV19 to TRBJ2-6; a possible D gene is TRBD1 (6 bases). The CDR3 runs 17 residues. Looked up from germline, CDR1 is LNHDA and CDR2 is SQIVND (reference sequence). Trimming took off 7 bases at V and 0 bases at J, with 16 bases between the two ends. The CDR3 protein is CASTTGQWASGANVLTF. The CDR3 DNA follows: TGTGCCAGTACCACCGGACAGTGGGCCTCTGGGGCCAACGTCCTGACTTTC.

This clonotype has a single count. A clone one base away is much larger, so this may be a read error. The V call is TRBV7-2, the J call TRBJ1-5; D is possibly TRBD1 (6 bases). Germline-derived CDR1 and CDR2 are SGHTA and FQGNSA. Trimming removed 7 bases from V and 7 bases from J, with 20 bases in between. The length of the CDR3 is 15 residues. The CDR3 spells CASILGQGSGQPQHF. The DNA of the CDR3 is TGTGCCAGCATATTAGGGCAGGGGTCGGGGCAGCCCCAGCATTTT.

This clonotype was seen many times. The CDR3, as DNA: TGTGCCAGTGTTAAGGAGACTAGCGTAAGAAATGAGCAGTTCTTC. Its translation: CASVKETSVRNEQFF. The chain employs TRBV12-3 or TRBV12-4 and TRBJ2-1; 8 bases are shared with TRBD2. The CDR3 length is 15 residues. The V gene end was trimmed by 9 bases and the J gene end by 7 bases; junction bases not matched to a gene: 14.